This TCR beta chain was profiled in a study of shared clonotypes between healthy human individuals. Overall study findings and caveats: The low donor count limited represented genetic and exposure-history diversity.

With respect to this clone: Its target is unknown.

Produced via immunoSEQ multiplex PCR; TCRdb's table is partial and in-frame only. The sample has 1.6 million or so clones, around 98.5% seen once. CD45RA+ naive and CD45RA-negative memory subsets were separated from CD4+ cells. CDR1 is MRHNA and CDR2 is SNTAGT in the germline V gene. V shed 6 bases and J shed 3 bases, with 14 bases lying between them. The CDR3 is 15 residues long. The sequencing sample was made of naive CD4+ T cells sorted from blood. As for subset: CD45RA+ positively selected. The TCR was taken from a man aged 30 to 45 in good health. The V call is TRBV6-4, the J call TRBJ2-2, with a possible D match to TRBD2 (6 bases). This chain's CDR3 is CASSHFGGDTGELFF. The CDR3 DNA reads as TGTGCCAGCAGCCACTTCGGAGGGGACACCGGGGAGCTGTTTTTT.